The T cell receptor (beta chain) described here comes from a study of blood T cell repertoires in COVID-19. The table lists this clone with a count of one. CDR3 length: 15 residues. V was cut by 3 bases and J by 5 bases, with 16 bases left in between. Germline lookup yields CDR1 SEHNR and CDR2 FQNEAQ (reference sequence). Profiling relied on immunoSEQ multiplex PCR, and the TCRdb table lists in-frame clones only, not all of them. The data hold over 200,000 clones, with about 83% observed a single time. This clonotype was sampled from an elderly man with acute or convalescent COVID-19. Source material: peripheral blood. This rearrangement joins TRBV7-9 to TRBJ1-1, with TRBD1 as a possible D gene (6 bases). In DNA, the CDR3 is TGTGCCAGCAGCTTTCTCCCAGGGGTGGGAACTGAAGCTTTCTTT. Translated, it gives CASSFLPGVGTEAFF.